Shown below are 27 T cell receptor beta chains from a single sample sequenced in a study of regulatory T cells. The PCR used 52 TRBV and 13 TRBJ primers. Libraries were prepared by immunoSEQ multiplex PCR; TCRdb keeps only in-frame clonotypes and omits some of them. Of approximately 9,000 clones listed, 84% are singletons. What was sequenced was CD8+ T cells sorted from blood. These receptors were collected from a person between 18 and 35 years old with CD3G deficiency.

The chain joins TRBV5-1 to TRBJ1-1; D call uncertain. Trimming pared 0 bases from V and 4 bases from J, leaving 10 bases between. The CDR3 is 14 amino acids. Germline V gene sequence: CDR1 SGHRS, CDR2 YFSETQ. In DNA, the CDR3 is TGCGCCAGCAGCTTGGCCCCAGGATCCACTGAAGCTTTCTTT. Its protein is CASSLAPGSTEAFF.

The chain couples TRBV7-9 to TRBJ2-5, with D possibly matching TRBD2 (5 bases). The J call may be mistaken, given a closer DNA end match to TRBJ2-7. The CDR3 is 12 residues long. Germline loops: CDR1 SEHNR, CDR2 FQNEAQ (reference sequence). The CDR3 bases are TGTGCCAGCAGCTTAGGGAGCGGCGAGCAGTACTTC. Residues: CASSLGSGEQYF.

This clone is a singleton in its sample. The genes are TRBV10-3 and TRBJ2-3; D unclear. This CDR3 is 13 amino acids long. The germline V gene encodes CDR1 ENHRY and CDR2 SYGVKD. Trimming cost V 2 bases and J 1 base, with 4 bases left between them. As DNA, the CDR3 is TGTGCCATCAGTGAGGTACGCACAGATACGCAGTATTTT. Translated, it gives CAISEVRTDTQYF.

This chain uses TRBV19 with TRBJ1-1; D may be TRBD1 (5 bases). The CDR3 has 13 residues. V was trimmed by 7 bases and J by 9 bases, leaving 18 bases between them. CDR1 is LNHDA, CDR2 SQIVND, per germline (reference sequence). CDR3 sequence: CASTLSPGTKAFF. The CDR3 DNA reads as TGTGCCAGTACCCTGAGTCCAGGGACTAAAGCTTTCTTT.

The chain couples TRBV7-8 to TRBJ2-1; TRBD1 or TRBD2 may be the D gene (6 bases each). The CDR3 covers 13 residues. The ends were cut back, 3 bases at V and 7 bases at J, with 10 bases in the middle. Per the germline V gene, CDR1 is SGHVS and CDR2 is FQNEAQ. The CDR3 spells CASSFTGRNEQFF. Written as DNA, the CDR3 is TGTGCCAGCAGCTTTACAGGGAGGAATGAGCAGTTCTTC. Supplemented by reference TRBV7-8 and TRBJ2-1, the full variable domain reads GAGVSQSPRYKVAKRGQDVALRCDPISGHVSLFWYQQALGQGPEFLTYFQNEAQLDKSGLPSDRFFAERPEGSVSTLKIQRTQQEDSAVYLCASSFTGRNEQFFGPGTRLTVL.

V and J are TRBV7-9 and TRBJ1-1; no firm D call. This CDR3 has 12 residues. The germline gives CDR1 SEHNR, CDR2 FQNEAQ (reference sequence). The ends were cut back, 5 bases at V and 7 bases at J, with 11 bases in the middle. The CDR3 DNA is TGTGCCAGCAGCCTATCCTCGAGTGAAGCTTTCTTT. Protein sequence: CASSLSSSEAFF.

The rearrangement joins TRBV10-2 to TRBJ2-7; D not certain. Trimming shortened V by 0 bases and J by 3 bases, and 0 bases separated the two germline ends. Germline V CDR1 and CDR2: WSHSY, SAAADI. The CDR3 is 11 residues long. The CDR3 loop is CASSESYEQYF. In nucleotides, the CDR3 is TGCGCCAGCAGTGAGTCCTACGAGCAGTACTTC.

CDR3 DNA: TGTGCCAGCAGCTTTAGCGGGGGGCACACAGATACGCAGTATTTT. Translated, it gives CASSFSGGHTDTQYF. J is TRBJ2-3 and V is TRBV11-2; 10 bases line up with TRBD2. Germline CDR1 and CDR2: SGHAT and FQNNGV. The V gene end was trimmed by 3 bases and the J gene end by 2 bases; junction bases not matched to a gene: 2. The CDR3 totals 15 residues.

The V call is TRBV30, the J call TRBJ2-7; 9 positions agree with TRBD1. Germline trimming cut 1 base from V and 3 bases from J; bases unmatched to any gene: 1. The CDR3 spans 13 residues. Germline assignment: CDR1 GTSNPN and CDR2 SVGIG (reference sequence). The CDR3 coding sequence is TGTGCCTGGAGTGCGGGACAGGGCTACGAGCAGTACTTC. Translated, it gives CAWSAGQGYEQYF.

CDR3 sequence: CASGTNPPGETEAFF. The DNA of the CDR3 is TGTGCCAGCGGGACAAACCCACCCGGCGAAACTGAAGCTTTCTTT. V gene TRBV19 combines with J gene TRBJ1-1; possibly TRBD1 for D (6 bases). The CDR3 has 15 residues. V was trimmed by 9 bases and J by 5 bases, leaving 22 bases between them. Germline lookup yields CDR1 LNHDA and CDR2 SQIVND (reference sequence).

The chain recombines TRBV13 with TRBJ2-1; 8 nucleotides align to TRBD2. This CDR3 contains 14 residues. Looked up from germline, CDR1 is PRHDT and CDR2 is FYEKMQ (reference sequence). Trimming removed 3 bases from V and 2 bases from J; junction bases left unmatched: 0. The CDR3 nucleotides are TGTGCCAGCAGCTTTAGCGGGGCCTACAATGAGCAGTTCTTC. This encodes CASSFSGAYNEQFF.

The chain uses TRBV18 and TRBJ2-7; D is uncertain. Germline lookup yields CDR1 KGHSH and CDR2 LQKENI. The CDR3 has 15 residues. The V gene lost 2 bases and the J gene lost 4 bases, with 15 bases spanning the gap. CDR3 in amino acids: CASSPRHPSWYEQYF. The CDR3 DNA is TGTGCCAGCTCACCAAGACACCCCAGTTGGTACGAGCAGTACTTC.

The chain is built from TRBV13 and TRBJ2-1, with 13 nucleotides matching TRBD2. The CDR3 is 18 amino acids. V lost 4 bases to trimming and J lost 6 bases; unmatched junction nucleotides: 12. The V gene's germline CDR1 is PRHDT and CDR2 FYEKMQ (reference sequence). CDR3 region: CASSSFRLAGGKGNEQFF. DNA for the CDR3: TGTGCCAGCAGCTCCTTCAGACTAGCGGGAGGAAAGGGCAATGAGCAGTTCTTC.

This clone was recorded only once. In DNA form, the CDR3 reads TGTGCCAGTATGGGTGAGAATTCTAACTATGGCTACACCTTC. This encodes CASMGENSNYGYTF. This chain links TRBV19 with TRBJ1-2; no definite D call. The V end lost 7 bases, the J end lost 0 bases, and 12 bases lay between the germline ends. Germline V gene data show CDR1 as LNHDA and CDR2 as SQIVND (reference sequence). The CDR3 consists of 14 residues.

The chain employs TRBV27 and TRBJ2-1; D may be TRBD2 (6 bases). This CDR3 comprises 13 residues. V lost 3 bases and J lost 6, with 9 bases in between. The germline V gene encodes CDR1 MNHEY and CDR2 SMNVEV (reference sequence). In nucleotides, the CDR3 is TGTGCCAGCAGTTTTGGGGGAGGCAATGAGCAGTTCTTC. This translates into CASSFGGGNEQFF.

The chain is built from TRBV13 and TRBJ2-2; D might be TRBD1 (6 bases). The CDR3 is made up of 13 amino acids. V lost 8 bases and J lost 7, with 14 bases in between. In germline, CDR1 is PRHDT, CDR2 FYEKMQ (reference sequence). The DNA of the CDR3 is TGTGCCAGCGGGGGCAGGGCGGACGGGGAGCTGTTTTTT. This codes for CASGGRADGELFF.

The chain combines TRBV28 with TRBJ2-7; D might be TRBD2 (5 bases). V lost 10 bases, J lost 7 bases, and 17 bases lay in between. The CDR3 has 12 amino acids. Germline V gene data show CDR1 as MDHEN and CDR2 as SYDVKM. The CDR3 loop reads CATSTPPGEQYF. CDR3 nucleotides: TGTGCCACCTCGACCCCTCCGGGGGAGCAGTACTTC.

The chain is built from TRBV28 and TRBJ1-5; no clear D. Trimming took off 8 bases at V and 0 bases at J, with 11 bases between the two ends. Germline V gene sequence: CDR1 MDHEN, CDR2 SYDVKM. This CDR3 spans 14 amino acids. The CDR3 DNA follows: TGTGCCAGCTCATTGGAGCATAGCAATCAGCCCCAGCATTTT. Translating it yields CASSLEHSNQPQHF.

V gene TRBV19 combines with J gene TRBJ2-1; weak D call: TRBD2 (5 bases). The V gene's germline CDR1 is LNHDA and CDR2 SQIVND (reference sequence). Trimming left V 3 bases short and J 8 bases short, with 11 bases between. The CDR3 loop spans 13 amino acids. The chain's CDR3 is CASSMRPGDEQFF. The CDR3 bases are TGTGCCAGTAGTATGCGACCCGGGGATGAGCAGTTCTTC.

The gene calls are TRBV6-1 and TRBJ1-2; D perhaps matches TRBD1 (5 bases). The CDR3 sequence is 13 residues long. Germline V gene data show CDR1 as MNHNS and CDR2 as SASEGT. Trimming took off 8 bases at V and 7 bases at J, with 17 bases between the two ends. The CDR3 DNA reads TGTGCCAGCGGAAGACAGACATGGACTGGCTACACCTTC. This gives the protein CASGRQTWTGYTF.

V is TRBV6-1 and J is TRBJ1-5; D not certain. Germline V CDR1 and CDR2: MNHNS, SASEGT. The CDR3 has 12 amino acids. V was trimmed by 4 bases and J by 4 bases, leaving 5 bases between them. The CDR3 coding sequence is TGTGCCAGCAGTGGAGAGAATCAGCCCCAGCATTTT. The encoded protein is CASSGENQPQHF.

The chain combines TRBV11-3 with TRBJ2-1; no reliable D call. V was trimmed by 2 bases and J by 7 bases, leaving 9 bases between them. Germline V gene lookup returns CDR1 SGHNT and CDR2 YENEEA. This CDR3 region has 13 residues. The CDR3 DNA reads as TGTGCCAGCAGCTTAAGAGCCGGAAATGAGCAGTTCTTC. Translated, it gives CASSLRAGNEQFF.

This sequence joins TRBV7-8 and TRBJ2-6, with TRBD1 as a possible D gene (7 bases). The length of the CDR3 is 19 residues. CDR1 and CDR2 from the germline V gene are SGHVS and FQNEAQ. V was shortened by 5 bases and J by 0 bases, with 20 bases between the two germline ends. CDR3 residues: CASSATAGTALSGANVLTF. The CDR3 DNA follows: TGTGCCAGCAGCGCCACCGCGGGGACAGCTCTCTCTGGGGCCAACGTCCTGACTTTC.

The J gene is TRBJ2-1, the V gene TRBV6-6; the D gene could be TRBD1 or TRBD2 (5 bases each). Germline V gene data show CDR1 as MNHNY and CDR2 as SVGAGI (reference sequence). The CDR3 has 15 residues. V lost 6 bases to trimming and J lost 5 bases, with 17 bases between them. In nucleotides, the CDR3 is TGTGCCAGCAGAGGGACGGAATACATAAACAATGAGCAGTTCTTC. It specifies CASRGTEYINNEQFF.

CDR3 sequence: CASQGAGVNTEAFF. The CDR3 bases are TGTGCCAGTCAGGGGGCGGGAGTTAACACTGAAGCTTTCTTT. The chain employs TRBV6-1 and TRBJ1-1; 8 bases are shared with TRBD1. The CDR3 is made up of 14 amino acids. CDR1 and CDR2 (germline): MNHNS, SASEGT. V was clipped by 9 bases and J by 2 bases; unmatched bases: 8.

The chain recombines TRBV6-1 with TRBJ2-7; 7 bases line up with TRBD2. Germline V gene sequence: CDR1 MNHNS, CDR2 SASEGT. The length of the CDR3 is 13 residues. With V trimmed by 3 bases and J by 3 bases, 2 bases remained unmatched. In nucleotides, the CDR3 is TGTGCCAGCAGTGAGTGGACTAGCTACGAGCAGTACTTC. Translating it yields CASSEWTSYEQYF.

The chain uses TRBV5-1 and TRBJ2-3; D is possibly TRBD1 (6 bases). Germline V gene lookup returns CDR1 SGHRS and CDR2 YFSETQ. Trimming left V 4 bases short and J 0 bases short, with 9 bases between. The CDR3 extends over 14 amino acids. Here the CDR3 DNA reads TGCGCCAGCAGCCCCGGACAGAGCACAGATACGCAGTATTTT. This codes for CASSPGQSTDTQYF.